The rows below give T cell receptor beta chains drawn from one sample of a study of OX40 agonist ivuxolimab in advanced cancers. TCRdb keeps only in-frame clones here, not all; method: immunoSEQ multiplex PCR. The sample holds about 76,000 clones, approximately 88% seen once. Sequencing used CD4+ or CD8+ T cells sorted from blood, obtained in a trial of the OX40 agonist ivuxolimab. These receptor sequences come from an adult with an advanced solid tumor such as melanoma, head and neck, liver or kidney cancer. The CDR3 runs from the conserved cysteine through the conserved F or W. The order of the fields is CDR3 DNA, CDR3 protein, V gene, J gene, clone size, D gene. D genes are given only for firm matches. Clone size is given for some rows only: seen once, a few or many times, or a class if the clone is expanded.

CDR3 DNA: TGTGCCAGTAGTATTTGGGCAGTTACTAACTATGGCTACACCTTC
CDR3 protein: CASSIWAVTNYGYTF
V gene: TRBV19
J gene: TRBJ1-2
clone size: NA
D gene: NA

CDR3 DNA: TGTGCCAGCAGTGAGGGCAGGGGCTACACCTTC
CDR3 protein: CASSEGRGYTF
V gene: TRBV2
J gene: TRBJ1-2
clone size: few
D gene: NA

CDR3 DNA: TGCGCCAGCTTGCCGGGTGACTCCTACAATGAGCAGTTCTTC
CDR3 protein: CASLPGDSYNEQFF
V gene: TRBV5-1
J gene: TRBJ2-1
clone size: once
D gene: NA

CDR3 DNA: TGTGCCAGCAGTTACCTAGACAGGGATCGCGAGCAGTACTTC
CDR3 protein: CASSYLDRDREQYF
V gene: TRBV6-5
J gene: TRBJ2-7
clone size: NA
D gene: TRBD1

CDR3 DNA: TGTGCCAGCAGTCCCGTACAGGAGTATGGCTACACCTTC
CDR3 protein: CASSPVQEYGYTF
V gene: TRBV25-1
J gene: TRBJ1-2
clone size: NA
D gene: NA

CDR3 DNA: TGCGCCAGCTCGAGTGACAATACCGGCTCCTACGAGCAGTACTTC
CDR3 protein: CASSSDNTGSYEQYF
V gene: TRBV4-1
J gene: TRBJ2-7
clone size: NA
D gene: NA

CDR3 DNA: TGCAGTGCCCCCGAGTCATATGGCTACACCTTC
CDR3 protein: CSAPESYGYTF
V gene: TRBV20-1
J gene: TRBJ1-2
clone size: NA
D gene: NA

CDR3 DNA: TGTGCTAGTGGCTCTCCTGACAGGACTCCCAATCAGCCCCAGCATTTT
CDR3 protein: CASGSPDRTPNQPQHF
V gene: TRBV12-5
J gene: TRBJ1-5
clone size: NA
D gene: NA

CDR3 DNA: TGTGCCAGCAGTCGACAGGGGGAAGGAAGAGCTTTCTTT
CDR3 protein: CASSRQGEGRAFF
V gene: TRBV7-3
J gene: TRBJ1-1
clone size: NA
D gene: TRBD1

CDR3 DNA: TGCGCCAGCAGCTTGGAGGCGAGCCCTTACAATGAGCAGTTCTTC
CDR3 protein: CASSLEASPYNEQFF
V gene: TRBV5-1
J gene: TRBJ2-1
clone size: NA
D gene: NA

CDR3 DNA: TGTGCCAGCAGCTTAGCGGCTCTAGCGGGAGGGTACGAGCAGTACTTC
CDR3 protein: CASSLAALAGGYEQYF
V gene: TRBV7-6
J gene: TRBJ2-7
clone size: NA
D gene: TRBD2

CDR3 DNA: TGCGCCAGCAGCTTGCAGGCCGCGAACACTGAAGCTTTCTTT
CDR3 protein: CASSLQAANTEAFF
V gene: TRBV5-1
J gene: TRBJ1-1
clone size: NA
D gene: NA

CDR3 DNA: TGTGCTAGTGGTGCCAACAGTCAACCCTACGAGCAGTACTTC
CDR3 protein: CASGANSQPYEQYF
V gene: TRBV12-5
J gene: TRBJ2-7
clone size: once
D gene: NA

CDR3 DNA: TGTGCCAGCAGCTTTGGGGCAGGGGGCCACAATGAGCAGTTCTTC
CDR3 protein: CASSFGAGGHNEQFF
V gene: TRBV5-8
J gene: TRBJ2-1
clone size: once
D gene: TRBD1

CDR3 DNA: TGTGCCAGCAGCCCCACCATAGCGGGGACGAACACCGGGGAGCTGTTTTTT
CDR3 protein: CASSPTIAGTNTGELFF
V gene: TRBV7-9
J gene: TRBJ2-2
clone size: NA
D gene: TRBD2

CDR3 DNA: TGTGCCAGCAGTTACGCCCAGGGGGGGACCACCGGGGAGCTGTTTTTT
CDR3 protein: CASSYAQGGTTGELFF
V gene: TRBV6-5
J gene: TRBJ2-2
clone size: NA
D gene: NA

CDR3 DNA: TGTGCCAGCAGTTACGCGGGCAGGGTGAATGAAAAACTGTTTTTT
CDR3 protein: CASSYAGRVNEKLFF
V gene: TRBV6-6
J gene: TRBJ1-4
clone size: once
D gene: NA

CDR3 DNA: TGTGCCAGCAGCTCCAGGACTAGCGGGAGTCTTAACGAGCAGTACTTC
CDR3 protein: CASSSRTSGSLNEQYF
V gene: TRBV5-4
J gene: TRBJ2-7
clone size: NA
D gene: TRBD2

CDR3 DNA: TGTGCCAGCAGTCCCCAGGGACCCAATCAGCCCCAGCATTTT
CDR3 protein: CASSPQGPNQPQHF
V gene: TRBV27
J gene: TRBJ1-5
clone size: once
D gene: NA

CDR3 DNA: TGTGCCAGCTCACAGAGGGGGACACATGACACAGATACGCAGTATTTT
CDR3 protein: CASSQRGTHDTDTQYF
V gene: TRBV18
J gene: TRBJ2-3
clone size: NA
D gene: NA

CDR3 DNA: TGTGCCAGCATGCGAGGGTTCGGCTACACCTTC
CDR3 protein: CASMRGFGYTF
V gene: TRBV6-5
J gene: TRBJ1-2
clone size: NA
D gene: NA

CDR3 DNA: TGTGCCTGGAGTGGACAGGGCGTTAATGAAAAACTGTTTTTT
CDR3 protein: CAWSGQGVNEKLFF
V gene: TRBV30
J gene: TRBJ1-4
clone size: NA
D gene: TRBD1

CDR3 DNA: TGTGCCAGCAGAGAACGGGCCAGACTCACAGATACGCAGTATTTT
CDR3 protein: CASRERARLTDTQYF
V gene: TRBV6-6
J gene: TRBJ2-3
clone size: NA
D gene: NA

CDR3 DNA: TGTGCCAGCAGTTTAGTGACAGGAGAAGCTTTCTTT
CDR3 protein: CASSLVTGEAFF
V gene: TRBV27
J gene: TRBJ1-1
clone size: NA
D gene: NA

CDR3 DNA: TGTGCCAGCAGGGGAGCTGGGACAACCGCCTACAATGAGCAGTTCTTC
CDR3 protein: CASRGAGTTAYNEQFF
V gene: TRBV13
J gene: TRBJ2-1
clone size: NA
D gene: NA

CDR3 DNA: TGTGCCAGCAGCGTAGTGGGGGTAAGCACTGAAGCTTTCTTT
CDR3 protein: CASSVVGVSTEAFF
V gene: TRBV9
J gene: TRBJ1-1
clone size: NA
D gene: NA

CDR3 DNA: TGTGCCAGTAGTATGACGCGATGGGACAACAAAAACATTCAGTACTTC
CDR3 protein: CASSMTRWDNKNIQYF
V gene: TRBV19
J gene: TRBJ2-4
clone size: NA
D gene: NA

CDR3 DNA: TGTGCCAGCACCACGTCGGGGGAGGCATGGGAGACCCAGTACTTC
CDR3 protein: CASTTSGEAWETQYF
V gene: TRBV6-5
J gene: TRBJ2-5
clone size: once
D gene: NA

CDR3 DNA: TGCGCCAGCAGCTTCGGGGCTCGGGAGCAGTACTTC
CDR3 protein: CASSFGAREQYF
V gene: TRBV5-1
J gene: TRBJ2-7
clone size: once
D gene: NA

CDR3 DNA: TGCAGCGTTGAGGGGACTAGCGGGAGGGCCCCGACCAAGCAGTACTTC
CDR3 protein: CSVEGTSGRAPTKQYF
V gene: TRBV29-1
J gene: TRBJ2-7
clone size: NA
D gene: TRBD2

CDR3 DNA: TGTGCCAGCAGCCTCGACAGCTATGGCTACACCTTC
CDR3 protein: CASSLDSYGYTF
V gene: TRBV16
J gene: TRBJ1-2
clone size: few
D gene: NA